Following are 18 T cell receptor beta chains from one sample sequenced in a study of blood T cell repertoires in COVID-19. This table comes from immunoSEQ multiplex PCR, and its TCRdb copy is limited to in-frame clones, with some not included. The data contain 200,000 to 250,000 clones, about nine tenths of them singletons. The sequenced sample was peripheral blood. The source of these receptors is a young man who had recovered from COVID-19.

The chain carries TRBV7-5 and TRBJ1-1; TRBD1 was called by the table and not checked on the DNA. TRBV7-5 is shown as a pseudogene. This CDR3 comprises 16 residues. CDR3 sequence (DNA): TGTGTCAGAAGCTTAGCCCTGTGGGGACAGGGGCTGCGAGCTTTCTTT. Amino acids: CVRSLALWGQGLRAFF.

This clone has only one observation. The chain has TRBV5-1 and TRBJ2-7; 7 positions match TRBD1. The germline V gene encodes CDR1 SGHRS and CDR2 YFSETQ. This CDR3 spans 14 amino acids. J lost 3 bases, V lost 3 bases, and 6 bases had no gene match. The CDR3 loop is CASSYPDRFYEQYF. Written as DNA, the CDR3 is TGCGCCAGCAGCTACCCGGACAGGTTCTACGAGCAGTACTTC.

The genes are TRBV10-2 and TRBJ2-3; the match to TRBD2 covers 10 bases. V lost 5 bases to trimming and J lost 5 bases; unmatched junction nucleotides: 7. Per germline, CDR1 WSHSY and CDR2 SAAADI. The CDR3 sequence is 15 residues long. The CDR3 sequence: CASSYTSGVRDTQYF. CDR3 in DNA: TGCGCCAGCAGTTATACTAGCGGGGTTCGAGATACGCAGTATTTT.

CDR3 protein: CASSSSGGTIEQFF. Written as DNA, the CDR3 is TGCGCCAGCAGCTCTAGCGGGGGGACGATTGAGCAGTTCTTC. This rearrangement joins TRBV5-1 to TRBJ2-1; 11 bases line up with TRBD2. Germline CDR1 reads SGHRS; CDR2 reads YFSETQ. The length of the CDR3 is 14 residues. The trim removed 3 bases at V and 9 bases at J, leaving 5 bases unmatched.

The chain is built from TRBV12-5 and TRBJ1-1, with D hard to call. The CDR3 covers 11 residues. V was shortened by 6 bases and J by 5 bases, with 7 bases between the two germline ends. Germline assignment: CDR1 LGHNT and CDR2 FRNRAP. CDR3 coding DNA: TGTGCTAGTGGCCGTTCGACTGAAGCTTTCTTT. Translated, it gives CASGRSTEAFF.

The CDR3 nucleotides read TGTGCCAGCAGGGGACAGGGGGTCATCGGGGAGCTGTTTTTT. Its translation: CASRGQGVIGELFF. The chain combines TRBV9 with TRBJ2-2; 11 bases match TRBD1. The CDR3 loop spans 14 amino acids. V shed 5 bases and J 7 bases; nucleotides not matched to a gene: 4. Germline V gene data show CDR1 as SGDLS and CDR2 as YYNGEE.

The chain uses TRBV6-5 and TRBJ1-1; D not certain. The CDR3 has 11 residues. Germline V gives CDR1 MNHEY, CDR2 SVGAGI. V lost 7 bases and J 4 bases, leaving 7 bases between the germline ends. CDR3: CASIIFTEAFF. As DNA, the CDR3 is TGTGCCAGCATTATATTCACTGAAGCTTTCTTT.

The V and J genes are TRBV18 and TRBJ1-1; a weak D match, TRBD1 (6 bases). This CDR3 region has 14 residues. V lost 5 bases and J lost 2, with 12 bases in between. Germline CDR1 reads KGHSH; CDR2 reads LQKENI. The CDR3 sequence: CASSTGNYNTEAFF. In nucleotides, the CDR3 is TGTGCCAGCTCAACAGGGAACTACAACACTGAAGCTTTCTTT. The full variable domain, with the rest looked up from reference TRBV18 and TRBJ1-1, is NAGVMQNPRHLVRRRGQEARLRCSPMKGHSHVYWYRQLPEEGLKFMVYLQKENIIDESGMPKERFSAEFPKEGPSILRIQQVVRGDSAAYFCASSTGNYNTEAFFGQGTRLTVV.

The gene calls are TRBV11-2 and TRBJ2-7; D gene unclear. This CDR3 comprises 13 residues. V lost 1 base, J lost 2 bases, and 6 bases lay in between. Germline CDR1 is SGHAT and CDR2 is FQNNGV. This CDR3 reads CASSLGLAYEQYF. The CDR3, as DNA: TGTGCCAGCAGCTTAGGGCTTGCCTACGAGCAGTACTTC.

This clone appeared many times. J is TRBJ1-2 and V is TRBV3-1 (or the pseudogene TRBV3-2), with 8 bases that match TRBD1. V lost 3 bases, J lost 10 bases, and 16 bases stayed unmatched. CDR1 LGHDT and CDR2 YNNKEL come from the germline V gene (reference sequence). The CDR3 is 16 residues long. CDR3 in amino acids: CASSQPPGTGRVDYTF. CDR3 sequence (DNA): TGTGCCAGCAGCCAGCCTCCCGGGACAGGAAGGGTTGACTACACCTTC.

The chain combines TRBV5-4 with TRBJ1-1, with D perhaps TRBD1 (6 bases). The V gene lost 4 bases and the J gene lost 5 bases, with 12 bases spanning the gap. The CDR3 runs to 13 residues. Germline V lookup: CDR1 SGHNT, CDR2 YYREEE (reference sequence). The CDR3 nucleotides are TGTGCCAGCAGCCCAGACAGGAGGACTGAAGCTTTCTTT. This translates into CASSPDRRTEAFF.

The chain links TRBV18 to TRBJ2-7; TRBD1 matches 10 bases. The V gene end was trimmed by 3 bases and the J gene end by 2 bases; junction bases not matched to a gene: 4. Per the germline V gene, CDR1 is KGHSH and CDR2 is LQKENI. There are 15 residues in the CDR3. In DNA form, the CDR3 reads TGTGCCAGCTCACCGGGACAGGGGCGAACCTACGAGCAGTACTTC. Translating gives CASSPGQGRTYEQYF. Based on the CDR3 plus reference TRBV18 and TRBJ2-7, the full variable domain is NAGVMQNPRHLVRRRGQEARLRCSPMKGHSHVYWYRQLPEEGLKFMVYLQKENIIDESGMPKERFSAEFPKEGPSILRIQQVVRGDSAAYFCASSPGQGRTYEQYFGPGTRLTVT.

The chain joins TRBV19 to TRBJ2-7, with unresolved D. This CDR3 has 11 residues. Trimming removed 8 bases from V and 2 bases from J, with 7 bases in between. Germline V gene lookup returns CDR1 LNHDA and CDR2 SQIVND (reference sequence). For the CDR3, the DNA is TGTGCCAGTGGCAGTCCCTACGAGCAGTACTTC. Translation gives CASGSPYEQYF. Full variable domain (rest looked up from reference TRBV19 and TRBJ2-7): DGGITQSPKYLFRKEGQNVTLSCEQNLNHDAMYWYRQDPGQGLRLIYYSQIVNDFQKGDIAEGYSVSREKKESFPLTVTSAQKNPTAFYLCASGSPYEQYFGPGTRLTVT.

V gene TRBV21-1 combines with J gene TRBJ1-1. TRBV21-1 is labeled a pseudogene. This CDR3 has 14 amino acids. The CDR3 nucleotides are TGTGCCAGCAGCAAATTTGGTAAGCGGGTTGAAGCTTTCTTT. Translated: CASSKFGKRVEAFF.

This chain links TRBV15 with TRBJ2-7, with 12 bases matching TRBD2. The V segment lost 5 bases and the J segment 3 bases; nucleotides outside the gene matches: 11. This CDR3 is 17 amino acids long. CDR1 is LNHNV, CDR2 YYDKDF, per germline (reference sequence). The CDR3 sequence is CATSAIPSGGAVYEQYF. The CDR3 coding sequence is TGTGCCACCAGCGCTATCCCTAGCGGGGGGGCCGTCTACGAGCAGTACTTC. The full variable domain, in which reference TRBV15 and TRBJ2-7 provide the parts outside the CDR3, is DAMVIQNPRYQVTQFGKPVTLSCSQTLNHNVMYWYQQKSSQAPKLLFHYYDKDFNNEADTPDNFQSRRPNTSFCFLDIRSPGLGDTAMYLCATSAIPSGGAVYEQYFGPGTRLTVT.

This clone was detected ten times or more. The CDR3 bases are TGTGCCAGCAGTGAAGCGCATGGACAGGGATCTGAAAAACTGTTTTTT. Translation: CASSEAHGQGSEKLFF. The gene calls are TRBV6-1 and TRBJ1-4; TRBD1 aligns across 8 bases. The CDR3 consists of 16 residues. V shed 0 bases, J shed 7 bases, and the junction held 7 bases outside the gene matches. Germline CDR1 reads MNHNS; CDR2 reads SASEGT.

This chain links TRBV6-4 with TRBJ2-3, with TRBD2 identical over 7 bases. With V trimmed by 0 bases and J by 4 bases, 4 bases remained unmatched. The CDR3 contains 15 residues. Germline V gives CDR1 MRHNA, CDR2 SNTAGT. The CDR3, as DNA: TGTGCCAGCAGTGACTCGCGCGGGGGTTCAGATACGCAGTATTTT. Protein sequence: CASSDSRGGSDTQYF.

The chain carries TRBV29-1 and TRBJ2-1, with D hard to call. V lost 5 bases, J lost 0 bases, and 8 bases lay in between. The V gene's germline CDR1 is SQVTM and CDR2 ANQGSEA. This CDR3 spans 13 amino acids. CDR3 coding DNA: TGCAGCGTTTCGTCCAGCTCCTACAATGAGCAGTTCTTC. This sequence encodes CSVSSSSYNEQFF.